This T cell receptor beta chain was recovered during a study of blood T cell repertoires in COVID-19. The length of the CDR3 is 17 residues. The V end was cut by 0 bases, the J end by 0 bases, with 13 bases between. Looked up from germline, CDR1 is SGHRS and CDR2 is YFSETQ. TCRdb's copy holds only in-frame clones and misses some; the assay was immunoSEQ multiplex PCR. The repertoire includes 120,000 or so clones, around 90% of them detected once, and 7.7% sits in the top ten. The gene calls are TRBV5-1 and TRBJ2-1; D unclear. The clonotype comes from a human donor in a cohort sampled during active COVID-19. Sequencing was carried out using peripheral blood. DNA of the CDR3: TGCGCCAGCAGCTTGGGATCAACTCGTTACTCCTACAATGAGCAGTTCTTC. Its protein is CASSLGSTRYSYNEQFF.